Listed below are T cell receptor beta chains from one sample, sequenced in a study of blood T cells in healthy people across ages. TCRdb used MiXCR to reprocess the 5' RACE reads, holding one entry per CDR3 protein. Of approximately 1.5 million distinct CDR3 sequences detected, about 45% appear once; the ten largest clones hold more than 4%. The sequencing input was blood. The receptor set was obtained from a woman aged 18-35 years in good health. CDR3s include the opening cysteine and the closing phenylalanine or tryptophan. The D gene is left open where the match is weak. Rows may omit the clone size; those that give it use once, few, many or a size class.

TRBV29-1,-,TRBJ2-3,15,-,TGCAGCGTTGACCCTCAGGGGAGACGTACAGATACGCAGTATTTT,CSVDPQGRRTDTQYF
TRBV20-1,-,TRBJ1-5,13,-,TGCAGTGCCCTCCGGGCCAGCAATCAGCCCCAGCATTTT,CSALRASNQPQHF
TRBV7-9,-,TRBJ2-7,12,many,TGTGCCAGCAGCGTAGACCGAGACGAGCAGTACTTC,CASSVDRDEQYF
TRBV4-1,-,TRBJ2-4,13,-,TGCGCCAGCAGCCAAGATACGACACTCATTCAGTACTTC,CASSQDTTLIQYF
TRBV5-4,TRBD1,TRBJ2-5,14,few,TGTGCCAGCAGCTGGTGGACAGGCCAAGAGACCCAGTACTTC,CASSWWTGQETQYF
TRBV14,TRBD2,TRBJ2-3,16,few,TGTGCCAGCAGCCAACGACTAGCGGGGGGCACAGATACGCAGTATTTT,CASSQRLAGGTDTQYF
TRBV7-2,-,TRBJ2-3,11,-,TGTGCCAGCACCGCGGGTTATACGCAGTATTTT,CASTAGYTQYF
TRBV10-3,TRBD1,TRBJ1-2,13,-,TGTGCCATCAGCCCCGGGACAGTGGATGGCTACACCTTC,CAISPGTVDGYTF
TRBV5-1,-,TRBJ2-1,11,many,TGTGCCAGCAGTGGGAATAATGAGCAGTTCTTC,CASSGNNEQFF
TRBV21-1,-,TRBJ1-4,18,few,TGTGCCAGCAGCAAAGCACCAGGGGGCGGACCTCATAATGAAAAACTGTTTTTT,CASSKAPGGGPHNEKLFF
TRBV12-3/TRBV12-4,TRBD1,TRBJ1-2,16,-,TGTGCCAGCAGCCGTGACAGGGGGATTGTTAACCATGGCTACACCTTC,CASSRDRGIVNHGYTF
TRBV9,-,TRBJ2-3,16,-,TGTGCCAGCAGCGTAGGCGGAGGGGGCCTCACAGATACGCAGTATTTT,CASSVGGGGLTDTQYF
TRBV7-2,TRBD2,TRBJ2-1,16,few,TGTGCCAGCAGCTTATCTCCGGGGGGAGGGTGGGGCGAGCAGTTCTTC,CASSLSPGGGWGEQFF
TRBV20-1,TRBD2,TRBJ2-7,14,-,TGCAGTGCTTTAGAGAACGGGAGGGCCTACGAGCAGTACTTC,CSALENGRAYEQYF
TRBV29-1,TRBD2,TRBJ2-1,14,few,TGCAGCGTTACTAGCGGGAGATACAGGAATGAGCAGTTCTTC,CSVTSGRYRNEQFF
TRBV20-1,-,TRBJ2-5,11,few,TGCAGTGCTCGACTTATAGAGACCCAGTACTTC,CSARLIETQYF
TRBV7-6,TRBD2,TRBJ2-3,15,-,TGTGCCAGCAGCCCCTCGGTAGCGGGGGCGGATACGCAGTATTTT,CASSPSVAGADTQYF
TRBV20-1,TRBD2,TRBJ2-1,15,few,TGCAGTGCTGGGGGACTAAGCGACTCCTACAATGAGCAGTTCTTC,CSAGGLSDSYNEQFF
TRBV29-1,-,TRBJ2-5,12,-,TGCAGCGTTGTTTATAGCGAGGAGACCCAGTACTTC,CSVVYSEETQYF
TRBV5-1,TRBD1,TRBJ2-7,18,-,TGCGCCAGAAAGTCCCGGGACAGGGACTCTATTATCACCTACGAGCAGTACTTC,CARKSRDRDSIITYEQYF
TRBV11-2,TRBD1,TRBJ2-1,14,-,TGTGCCAGCAGCCCCGACAGGGGAAAGAATGAGCAGTTCTTC,CASSPDRGKNEQFF
TRBV5-1,-,TRBJ1-1,14,few,TGCGCCAGCAGCTTGGCCATGGGGAACACTGAAGCTTTCTTT,CASSLAMGNTEAFF